This T cell receptor beta chain comes out of a study of T cell responses to AZD1222 COVID-19 vaccine. V was cut by 7 bases and J by 2 bases, with 9 bases left in between. CDR1 DFQATT and CDR2 SNEGSKA come from the germline V gene (reference sequence). The CDR3 is made up of 11 amino acids. Repertoires were generated with immunoSEQ multiplex PCR, while TCRdb's copy carries only in-frame clones and drops some. This sample has more than 140,000 clones; roughly 89% occur once, and the top ten carry 5%. The source of this sequence is an adult in good health. The sequences come from peripheral blood, collected on day 0 of AZD1222 vaccination. This chain uses TRBV20-1 with TRBJ2-7; maybe TRBD1 (6 bases). Written as DNA, the CDR3 is TGCAGTGTGCAGGGGACCTACGAGCAGTACTTC. Amino acid sequence: CSVQGTYEQYF.